This T cell receptor (beta chain) is drawn from a study of blood T cell repertoires in COVID-19. Study-level background: Samples of COVID-19 (acute and convalescent) were obtained from the United States, Italy and Spain. PBMCs, B-cell-depleted T cells, or T cells were the source of the cDNA or gDNA that made up the material.

Germline CDR1 SGHDN, CDR2 FVKESK. The V gene lost 8 bases and the J gene lost 6 bases, with 16 bases spanning the gap. CDR3 length: 13 residues. Per the study methods: The authors estimated nucleated cell counts from reference gene primer amplification. The data were produced by immunoSEQ multiplex PCR, yet TCRdb's version contains in-frame clones alone and is incomplete. V and J calls plus clone size are reproduced from that table; the DNA served to infer D and trimming. Of more than 85,000 clones in the sample, less than 85% are singletons; the top ten hold about 4.1%. The chain uses TRBV14 and TRBJ1-1; D may be TRBD1 (5 bases). The specimen was peripheral blood. The sequence was obtained from a human donor in a cohort sampled during active or convalescent COVID-19. The CDR3 loop reads CASRDGGDPEAFF. CDR3 coding DNA: TGTGCCAGCCGCGATGGGGGGGATCCTGAAGCTTTCTTT.